Below, 5 T cell receptor beta chains from the same sample are listed, as sequenced in a study of CD8+ T cells in alopecia areata. Regarding treatment: oral pan-JAK inhibitor, 5-10 mg twice daily. Isolated RNA was reverse transcribed into cDNA used as the sequencing template. TCRdb's copy holds only in-frame clones and misses some; the assay was immunoSEQ multiplex PCR. Among 150,000 to 200,000 clones listed, 58% were seen once. The source was CD4+ T cells sorted from blood, collected between weeks 55 and 70, from a patient treated with tofacitinib. The receptors were gathered from a human donor with alopecia areata.

CDR3 sequence reads: CASSTGQVGDGYTF. The DNA for the CDR3 is TGCGCCAGCAGCACCGGACAGGTGGGCGATGGCTACACCTTC. This chain joins TRBV5-1 and TRBJ1-2, with 7 bases that match TRBD1. The germline V gene encodes CDR1 SGHRS and CDR2 YFSETQ. There are 14 residues in the CDR3. V gave up 4 bases and J gave up 6 bases; unmatched junction bases: 9.

The CDR3 nucleotides read TGTGCCAGCAGCCCCCCTAGCACAGATACGCAGTATTTT. Encoded protein: CASSPPSTDTQYF. V gene TRBV4-2 combines with J gene TRBJ2-3; D is undetermined. The CDR3 extends over 13 amino acids. V was trimmed by 4 bases and J by 0 bases, leaving 5 bases between them. CDR1 is LGHNA, CDR2 YNFKEQ, per germline.

The chain recombines TRBV20-1 with TRBJ1-2; D is uncertain. The CDR3 has 11 residues. In germline, CDR1 is DFQATT, CDR2 SNEGSKA (reference sequence). Trimming cost V 2 bases and J 7 bases, with 8 bases left between them. CDR3 DNA: TGCAGTGCTAGAAGTACGGTTGGCTACACCTTC. Encoded protein: CSARSTVGYTF.

V gene TRBV19 combines with J gene TRBJ1-5, with 9 positions matching TRBD1. This CDR3 spans 18 amino acids. V dropped 4 bases and J dropped 3; count of bases not matched to a gene: 13. Per germline, CDR1 LNHDA and CDR2 SQIVND (reference sequence). CDR3 sequence (DNA): TGTGCCAGTAGTACAAAGCACAGGGGGCGTATTGTCAATCAGCCCCAGCATTTT. Protein product: CASSTKHRGRIVNQPQHF.

There are a few counts of this clone. V usage is TRBV5-5 and J usage is TRBJ2-3; perhaps TRBD2 as D (5 bases). The CDR3 is made up of 15 amino acids. Germline V gene sequence: CDR1 SGHKS, CDR2 YYEKEE (reference sequence). V lost 0 bases and J 2 bases, leaving 10 bases between the germline ends. CDR3 in DNA: TGTGCCAGCAGCTTGGATCCGGGGAACACAGATACGCAGTATTTT. Amino acids: CASSLDPGNTDTQYF. The full variable domain, completed using reference TRBV5-5 and TRBJ2-3, is DAGVTQSPTHLIKTRGQQVTLRCSPISGHKSVSWYQQVLGQGPQFIFQYYEKEERGRGNFPDRFSARQFPNYSSELNVNALLLGDSALYLCASSLDPGNTDTQYFGPGTRLTVL.